These 11 T cell receptor beta chains were all obtained from the same sample, sequenced in a study of blood T cell repertoires in COVID-19. Libraries were prepared by immunoSEQ multiplex PCR; TCRdb keeps only in-frame clonotypes and omits some of them. The sample has around 44,000 clones; about 81% are singletons. Sequenced input: peripheral blood. The receptor source for this set is a man aged 40-49 years with active or convalescent COVID-19.

The V and J genes are TRBV28 and TRBJ2-3; D perhaps matches TRBD1 (6 bases). V was clipped by 2 bases and J by 2 bases, with 11 bases between them. CDR1 is MDHEN, CDR2 SYDVKM, per germline. The CDR3 is 15 amino acids. The CDR3 bases are TGTGCCAGCAGTTTAGCAGGGGCCTACACAGATACGCAGTATTTT. This codes for CASSLAGAYTDTQYF.

The V call is TRBV24-1, the J call TRBJ2-2, with TRBD2 identical over 11 bases. V lost 6 bases, J lost 3 bases, and 11 bases stayed unmatched. The CDR3 has 18 residues. Per the germline V gene, CDR1 is KGHDR and CDR2 is SFDVKD. As DNA, the CDR3 is TGTGCCACCAGTCCGCTTACTAGCGGGGGAGGGCACACCGGGGAGCTGTTTTTT. Encoded protein: CATSPLTSGGGHTGELFF.

The chain recombines TRBV5-1 with TRBJ1-1, with D hard to call. The CDR3 extends over 14 amino acids. Per the germline V gene, CDR1 is SGHRS and CDR2 is YFSETQ. V lost 0 bases and J lost 0, with 6 bases in between. The CDR3 sequence is CASSLGVMNTEAFF. DNA for the CDR3: TGCGCCAGCAGCTTGGGAGTCATGAACACTGAAGCTTTCTTT.

The chain links TRBV4-2 to TRBJ1-4, with D maybe TRBD1 (6 bases). The CDR3 loop spans 15 amino acids. Per germline, CDR1 LGHNA and CDR2 YNFKEQ. V lost 6 bases to trimming and J lost 2 bases, with 13 bases between them. CDR3 sequence reads: CASSRNRVTNEKLFF. The DNA of the CDR3 is TGTGCCAGCAGTCGGAACAGGGTGACTAATGAAAAACTGTTTTTT.

This clone has only one observation. The chain links TRBV5-1 to TRBJ1-1, with a possible D match to TRBD1 (6 bases). Per germline, CDR1 SGHRS and CDR2 YFSETQ. The CDR3 covers 13 residues. Trimming removed 5 bases from V and 5 bases from J, with 13 bases in between. The CDR3 DNA follows: TGCGCCAGCAGAAGGGACACAGGGACTGAAGCTTTCTTT. It translates to CASRRDTGTEAFF.

The J gene is TRBJ2-7, the V gene TRBV28; TRBD2 agrees at 9 bases. Per germline, CDR1 MDHEN and CDR2 SYDVKM. The CDR3 spans 14 residues. V trimming: 5 bases; J trimming: 4 bases; junction bases outside the gene matches: 6. DNA of the CDR3: TGTGCCAGCAGTCCTCTGACTAGCGGATACGAGCAGTACTTC. It translates to CASSPLTSGYEQYF.

This chain uses TRBV5-1 with TRBJ2-4; tentatively, D is TRBD2 (6 bases). Deletions cut 1 base from V and 3 bases from J, with 14 bases between. Germline assignment: CDR1 SGHRS and CDR2 YFSETQ. The CDR3 loop spans 16 amino acids. The CDR3 DNA sequence: TGCGCCAGCAGCTTGCTCGGGGTGGAGGGCAAAAACATTCAGTACTTC. Encoded protein: CASSLLGVEGKNIQYF.

The chain has TRBV28 and TRBJ2-7; D is ambiguous. Germline V gene lookup returns CDR1 MDHEN and CDR2 SYDVKM. The CDR3 extends over 15 amino acids. Deletions cut 6 bases from V and 0 bases from J, with 15 bases between. The CDR3 reads CASSALVVASYEQYF. DNA of the CDR3: TGTGCCAGCAGCGCCCTAGTTGTCGCCTCCTACGAGCAGTACTTC. The variable domain in full, completed from reference TRBV28 and TRBJ2-7, reads DVKVTQSSRYLVKRTGEKVFLECVQDMDHENMFWYRQDPGLGLRLIYFSYDVKMKEKGDIPEGYSVSREKKERFSLILESASTNQTSMYLCASSALVVASYEQYFGPGTRLTVT.

The V and J genes are TRBV9 and TRBJ1-3; the D gene is possibly TRBD1 (6 bases). The CDR3 extends over 15 amino acids. Germline-derived CDR1 and CDR2 are SGDLS and YYNGEE. V shed 0 bases and J shed 4 bases, with 11 bases lying between them. The CDR3 DNA reads TGTGCCAGCAGCGTAGGGGGAGGGGGAGGAAACACCATATATTTT. Amino acid sequence: CASSVGGGGGNTIYF.

V and J are TRBV6-5 and TRBJ1-4; 7 bases map to TRBD1. The CDR3 spans 14 residues. V dropped 6 bases and J dropped 3; count of bases not matched to a gene: 4. Germline values: CDR1 MNHEY, CDR2 SVGAGI. The CDR3 DNA sequence: TGTGCCAGCAGCCGACAGGGCCCTAATGAAAAACTGTTTTTT. Protein product: CASSRQGPNEKLFF.

The gene calls are TRBV3-1 (or the pseudogene TRBV3-2) and TRBJ2-5, with 8 bases fitting TRBD2. Trimming removed 3 bases from V and 2 bases from J; junction bases left unmatched: 5. The CDR3 contains 15 residues. The germline V gene has CDR1 LGHDT and CDR2 YNNKEL (reference sequence). CDR3 loop: CASSHVAGGQETQYF. The CDR3 region has the DNA TGTGCCAGCAGCCATGTGGCGGGAGGTCAAGAGACCCAGTACTTC.